The following is a T cell receptor (beta chain) sequence with its context. Its specificity is not known. PCR primers comprised 60 Vbeta and 13 Jbeta primers. Sequenced by immunoSEQ multiplex PCR; TCRdb stores in-frame clones only, minus some. This table has roughly 200,000 clones, 70% to 85% appearing once. The data were taken from a study of cytomegalovirus exposure and HLA in healthy donors. The V segment lost 1 base and the J segment 2 bases; nucleotides outside the gene matches: 4. In germline, CDR1 is MNHNS, CDR2 SASEGT. The CDR3 is 15 residues long. Study-level findings and limits: Some TCR beta chains (about 170 of them) were listed as cytomegalovirus-associated.

The chain joins TRBV6-1 to TRBJ2-7; 8 positions agree with TRBD2. The sequence was obtained from a woman aged 55 to 70 in good health and CMV-seropositive. What was sequenced was PBMCs. CDR3 amino acids: CASSEEGGRTYEQYF. The CDR3 nucleotides are TGTGCCAGCAGTGAAGAGGGCGGGAGGACCTACGAGCAGTACTTC.